Given below is one T cell receptor beta chain in context. Its target is unknown. The protocol was immunoSEQ multiplex PCR, while the TCRdb copy is restricted to in-frame clones and leaves out a portion. The sample consists of 50,000 to 80,000 clones, around 83% of them appearing once. The CDR3 is 13 residues long. Germline assignment: CDR1 SGHTA and CDR2 FQGNSA. Trimming shortened V by 1 base and J by 9 bases, and 10 bases separated the two germline ends. This record belongs to a study of OX40 agonist ivuxolimab in advanced cancers. Turning to the study itself: The group had a mean age of about 60 years, ranged from roughly 20 to 79, and was 75% to 85% male. Partial responses were achieved by three patients, of whom one had hepatocellular carcinoma and two had cutaneous melanoma. Antecedent anti-PD-1, anti-PD-L1 or anti-CTLA-4 therapy was permissible, with roughly 36% having received some. Study conclusions and caveats: By week 6 at 0.1 to 3.0 mg/kg, blood CD4+ and CD8+ T cells had expanded clonally.

This chain joins TRBV7-2 and TRBJ2-1; D perhaps matches TRBD2 (6 bases). This TCR was sampled from an adult with an advanced solid tumor such as melanoma, head and neck, liver or kidney cancer. The specimen comprised CD4+ or CD8+ T cells sorted from blood, sampled in a trial of the OX40 agonist ivuxolimab. CDR3 sequence (DNA): TGTGCCAGCAGCTTAGGGTGGGGAGGTGAGCAGTTCTTC. Its translation is CASSLGWGGEQFF.